A selection of T cell receptor beta chains follows, all from one sample in a study of immune heterogeneity within non-small cell lung tumors. MiXCR, run by TCRdb on the multiplex PCR reads, gives a single entry per CDR3 protein. The table includes some 14,000 distinct CDR3 sequences, roughly 30% detected once. Sequenced: lung tumor tissue. These TCRs come from a man between 40 and 49 years old with non-small cell lung cancer. Both conserved end residues are part of each CDR3. Fields, in order: CDR3 DNA, CDR3 protein, J gene, D gene, V gene, clone size. D genes are given only for firm matches. For some rows the clone size is stated as once, few or many, or as a class when expanded; others skip it.

DNA: TGTGCCAGCAGTGACTCGGGGGAGACGCAGTATTTT
CDR3: CASSDSGETQYF
J: TRBJ2-3
D: .
V: TRBV2
size: medium-sized

DNA: TGTGCCAGCAGCCCTGGACAGGGATCGGGCGGCTACACCTTC
CDR3: CASSPGQGSGGYTF
J: TRBJ1-2
D: TRBD1
V: TRBV3-1
size: few

DNA: TGTGCCAGCAGCTTGGGAGCGCTTGGACGTTCACCCCTCCACTTT
CDR3: CASSLGALGRSPLHF
J: TRBJ1-6
D: .
V: TRBV5-6
size: .

DNA: TGTGCCAGTAGTATAATGGCCACGGAGGCCCAGTACTTC
CDR3: CASSIMATEAQYF
J: TRBJ2-5
D: .
V: TRBV19
size: .

DNA: TGTGCCAGCAGCCCCCTGGGTAGCGGGAGAGGCTACGAGCAGTACTTC
CDR3: CASSPLGSGRGYEQYF
J: TRBJ2-7
D: TRBD2
V: TRBV3-1
size: many

DNA: TGTGCCAGCAGCTTAGCGGTGGACACCGGGGAGCTGTTTTTT
CDR3: CASSLAVDTGELFF
J: TRBJ2-2
D: .
V: TRBV11-1
size: few

DNA: TGTGCCATCAGTGAGTCGGGGGGGCAGTCCTACAATGAGCAGTTCTTC
CDR3: CAISESGGQSYNEQFF
J: TRBJ2-1
D: .
V: TRBV10-3
size: .

DNA: TGTGCCAGCAGTTACTCCGGACTAGGCTCCTACGAGCAGTACTTC
CDR3: CASSYSGLGSYEQYF
J: TRBJ2-7
D: TRBD2
V: TRBV6-5
size: few

DNA: TGTGCCAGCAGCTTAGTGGGTGGGGGCACTGAAGCTTTCTTT
CDR3: CASSLVGGGTEAFF
J: TRBJ1-1
D: .
V: TRBV11-2
size: .

DNA: TGTGCCAGCAGTGAAGGATCACCCCTCCACTTT
CDR3: CASSEGSPLHF
J: TRBJ1-6
D: .
V: TRBV6-1
size: medium-sized

DNA: TGCAGCGTCCGTGGGGCACGGGGGTCGGAAAATGAGCAGTTCTTC
CDR3: CSVRGARGSENEQFF
J: TRBJ2-1
D: .
V: TRBV29-1
size: .

DNA: TGTGCCGTTAGTAGGGATACCTATGGCTACACCTTC
CDR3: CAVSRDTYGYTF
J: TRBJ1-2
D: .
V: TRBV10-3
size: many

DNA: TGCGCCAGCAGCTTGATGGTAGCGGGAGGGGCGGATACGCAGTATTTT
CDR3: CASSLMVAGGADTQYF
J: TRBJ2-3
D: TRBD2
V: TRBV5-1
size: few

DNA: TGCGCCAGCAGCCCGGACAACTACGAGCAGTACTTC
CDR3: CASSPDNYEQYF
J: TRBJ2-7
D: .
V: TRBV4-1
size: medium-sized

DNA: TGTGCCAGCAGTTTTGGGCCACAAGATACGCAGTATTTT
CDR3: CASSFGPQDTQYF
J: TRBJ2-3
D: .
V: TRBV12-3/TRBV12-4
size: few

DNA: TGTGCCAGCAGCCTGGGGGGCAAGTCTAACTATGGCTACACCTTC
CDR3: CASSLGGKSNYGYTF
J: TRBJ1-2
D: .
V: TRBV5-8
size: few

DNA: TGCGCCAGCAGGCCCAGCGGGAACTCCTACAATGAGCAGTTCTTC
CDR3: CASRPSGNSYNEQFF
J: TRBJ2-1
D: TRBD2
V: TRBV5-1
size: few

DNA: TGTGCCAGCAGCCTAGCATGCGATACGCAGTATTTT
CDR3: CASSLACDTQYF
J: TRBJ2-3
D: .
V: TRBV7-8
size: .

DNA: TGCGCCAGCAGCCAAGATTGGGGGACAGGAGGCTACGAGCATTACTTC
CDR3: CASSQDWGTGGYEHYF
J: TRBJ2-7
D: TRBD1
V: TRBV4-3
size: .

DNA: TGTGCCAGCAGCCGGACAGAGTCCTACGAGCAGTACTTC
CDR3: CASSRTESYEQYF
J: TRBJ2-7
D: .
V: TRBV12-3/TRBV12-4
size: medium-sized

DNA: TGCAGCGCTAGGGGGGGGACTTCGAACACCGGGGAGCTGTTTTTT
CDR3: CSARGGTSNTGELFF
J: TRBJ2-2
D: .
V: TRBV29-1
size: many

DNA: TGTGCCAGCAGTTTGGGGACTGGGTCCACAGATACGCAGTATTTT
CDR3: CASSLGTGSTDTQYF
J: TRBJ2-3
D: .
V: TRBV12-3/TRBV12-4
size: .

DNA: TGTGCCAGCAGTGAACAGAATAATGAAAAACTGTTTTTT
CDR3: CASSEQNNEKLFF
J: TRBJ1-4
D: .
V: TRBV25-1
size: many

DNA: TGTGCCAGCAGCCCCGCCGGCGGGGGAGACTACGAGCAGTACTTC
CDR3: CASSPAGGGDYEQYF
J: TRBJ2-7
D: TRBD2
V: TRBV7-9
size: medium-sized

DNA: TGTGCCAGCAGCACGACTAGCGGGGGGTCCTACGAGCAGTACTTC
CDR3: CASSTTSGGSYEQYF
J: TRBJ2-7
D: TRBD2
V: TRBV6-1
size: many

DNA: TGTGCCAGCAGGAGAGGGACTAGCGGGCCCAATGAGCAGTTCTTC
CDR3: CASRRGTSGPNEQFF
J: TRBJ2-1
D: TRBD2
V: TRBV11-2
size: few

DNA: TGTGCCAGTAGTATAGATCGGTCAGGATTGATGTATGGCTACACCTTC
CDR3: CASSIDRSGLMYGYTF
J: TRBJ1-2
D: .
V: TRBV19
size: medium-sized

DNA: TGCAGTGCTAGAGAATCAGCCAAAAACATTCAGTACTTC
CDR3: CSARESAKNIQYF
J: TRBJ2-4
D: .
V: TRBV20-1
size: few

DNA: TGTGCCAGCAGTTTAGTAGCAGTTAACATTGGGGGAGTAGCTTTCTTT
CDR3: CASSLVAVNIGGVAFF
J: TRBJ1-1
D: .
V: TRBV12-3/TRBV12-4
size: medium-sized

DNA: TGTGCCACCAGTGATTTGCTTTTCGGTGGGCAAGATACGCAGTATTTT
CDR3: CATSDLLFGGQDTQYF
J: TRBJ2-3
D: .
V: TRBV24-1
size: few

DNA: TGTGCCAGCAGTTTTATTGTCTTAAGCTCCTACAATGAGCAGTTCTTC
CDR3: CASSFIVLSSYNEQFF
J: TRBJ2-1
D: .
V: TRBV12-3/TRBV12-4
size: many

DNA: TGCAGTGCTAGAGTGGCGGTGGGAGGCTACGCCTTC
CDR3: CSARVAVGGYAF
J: TRBJ1-2
D: .
V: TRBV20-1
size: .

DNA: TGTGCCAGCAGCTTAGATTGGGCAGGGAGTTTCGAGACCCAGTACTTC
CDR3: CASSLDWAGSFETQYF
J: TRBJ2-5
D: .
V: TRBV11-3
size: few

DNA: TGTGCCAGCAGTGATGTAAAGGGGCGTGAAAAACTGTTTTTT
CDR3: CASSDVKGREKLFF
J: TRBJ1-4
D: .
V: TRBV6-1
size: medium-sized

DNA: TGTGCCAGCAGCCACCGACTAGCGGGAGTTGCCGGGGAGCTGTTTTTT
CDR3: CASSHRLAGVAGELFF
J: TRBJ2-2
D: .
V: TRBV3-2
size: medium-sized

DNA: TGTGCCAGCAGCCTTCGGATGGCACAAGAGACCCAGTACTTC
CDR3: CASSLRMAQETQYF
J: TRBJ2-5
D: .
V: TRBV13
size: .

DNA: TGTGCCAGCAGCTATGGAGAGGGTGGGGCCAACGTCCTGACTTTC
CDR3: CASSYGEGGANVLTF
J: TRBJ2-6
D: .
V: TRBV11-1
size: many

DNA: TGTGCCAGCAGTTCATTGGGAGTGGGAGAGACCCAGTACTTC
CDR3: CASSSLGVGETQYF
J: TRBJ2-5
D: .
V: TRBV28
size: few

DNA: TGTGCCAGCAGCTTGAGGGGGTTGGGGAGAAATACTGAAGCTTTCTTT
CDR3: CASSLRGLGRNTEAFF
J: TRBJ1-1
D: .
V: TRBV6-1
size: .

DNA: TGTGCCAGCACGGGGGGGGTGGACAATGAGCAGTTCTTC
CDR3: CASTGGVDNEQFF
J: TRBJ2-1
D: TRBD2
V: TRBV27
size: few

DNA: TGTGCCAGCAGTTTCTCCCGGAGTTGGGGGCGACCCCAGCATTTT
CDR3: CASSFSRSWGRPQHF
J: TRBJ1-5
D: .
V: TRBV12-3/TRBV12-4
size: large

DNA: TGTGCCTGGAGTGAAGGGTACGGAAACACCATATATTTT
CDR3: CAWSEGYGNTIYF
J: TRBJ1-3
D: .
V: TRBV30
size: many

DNA: TGTGCCAGCAGTCCATTGGGGACAGACTATGGCTACACCTTC
CDR3: CASSPLGTDYGYTF
J: TRBJ1-2
D: TRBD1
V: TRBV25-1
size: many

DNA: TGTGCCAGCAGTCGTCTGAATGAGCAGTTCTTC
CDR3: CASSRLNEQFF
J: TRBJ2-1
D: .
V: TRBV6-2/TRBV6-3
size: .

DNA: TGTGCCAGCAGCCCAAACAGGGTTAACACCGGGGAGCTGTTTTTT
CDR3: CASSPNRVNTGELFF
J: TRBJ2-2
D: .
V: TRBV11-2
size: few

DNA: TGTGCCAGCAGCCCGCAATTTAGCAATTCACCCCTCCACTTT
CDR3: CASSPQFSNSPLHF
J: TRBJ1-6
D: .
V: TRBV11-2
size: few

DNA: TGTGTTTCCGGCCCCGCCTACGAGCAGTACTTC
CDR3: CVSGPAYEQYF
J: TRBJ2-7
D: .
V: TRBV28
size: many

DNA: TGTGCCAGTAGTGAAACGGGACTAGTGACTGAGCAGTTCTTC
CDR3: CASSETGLVTEQFF
J: TRBJ2-1
D: TRBD2
V: TRBV19
size: few

DNA: TGTGCCAGCAGCGCCGGGACTAGCGGTATAAATCGGGAGCAGTTCTTC
CDR3: CASSAGTSGINREQFF
J: TRBJ2-1
D: TRBD2
V: TRBV9
size: few

DNA: TGTGCCAGCAGCCAAGGGTCATTAAATCAGCCCCAGCATTTT
CDR3: CASSQGSLNQPQHF
J: TRBJ1-5
D: .
V: TRBV3-1
size: many

DNA: TGTGCCAGCACCAACGAACCGGGAGCCGTAAATGGCTACACCTTC
CDR3: CASTNEPGAVNGYTF
J: TRBJ1-2
D: .
V: TRBV9
size: .

DNA: TGTGCCAGCAGGCAGGGGGCTTGGGGCAATCAGCCCCAGCATTTT
CDR3: CASRQGAWGNQPQHF
J: TRBJ1-5
D: TRBD1
V: TRBV6-1
size: few

DNA: TGTGCCAGCAGCTTAACGGGAGTGAACGAGCAGTACTTC
CDR3: CASSLTGVNEQYF
J: TRBJ2-7
D: .
V: TRBV11-1
size: many